The 17 T cell receptor beta chains in this list originate from one sample, sequenced in a study of shared clonotypes between healthy human individuals. The protocol was immunoSEQ multiplex PCR, while the TCRdb copy is restricted to in-frame clones and leaves out a portion. The sample includes nearly 500,000 clones, about 79% of them seen just once. Specimen: PBMCs. The receptor set was obtained from a woman aged 40 to 55 in good health. Some clones in this sample may be carry-over from other donors' samples.

The chain uses TRBV23-1 and TRBJ2-7, with 8 nucleotides matching TRBD2. TRBV23-1 falls under the ORF class, with uncertain function. J gave up 5 bases and V 8 bases, and 11 bases lay outside the gene matches. This CDR3 is built from 14 residues. DNA of the CDR3: TGCGCCAGCCTCGGGGGGGCTGTCATGGACGAGCAGTACTTC. Translated, it gives CASLGGAVMDEQYF.

Remarks on this clone: Other DNA sequences in this specimen translate into the identical CDR3. The chain recombines TRBV5-1 with TRBJ1-5, with TRBD1 as a possible D gene (5 bases). V lost 2 bases and J lost 4, with 7 bases in between. This CDR3 region has 13 residues. The germline CDR1 and CDR2 sequences are SGHRS and YFSETQ. The CDR3 protein is CASSLRGNQPQHF. CDR3 nucleotides: TGCGCCAGCAGCTTAAGGGGTAATCAGCCCCAGCATTTT.

As regards this clone: This may stem from a read error, because a much larger clone lies one nucleotide away. At the DNA level, this CDR3 is encoded by other sequences in the same sample as well. The chain combines TRBV4-1 with TRBJ2-7; TRBD2 matches at 9 bases. The CDR3 extends over 16 amino acids. CDR1 is MGHRA, CDR2 YSYEKL, per germline. Trimming cost V 3 bases and J 5 bases; bases outside gene matches: 11. For the CDR3, the DNA is TGCGCCAGCAGCCAGCAGGTAGCGGGGGCCGGCCACGAGCAGTACTTC. This codes for CASSQQVAGAGHEQYF.

This clone was detected many times. The chain carries TRBV4-2 and TRBJ2-5, with 9 bases fitting TRBD1. CDR1 and CDR2 from the germline V gene are LGHNA and YNFKEQ. V trimming: 1 base; J trimming: 5 bases; junction bases outside the gene matches: 2. This CDR3 has 14 residues. The DNA of the CDR3 is TGTGCCAGCAGCCAAGGGGACAGGGATGAGACCCAGTACTTC. It codes for CASSQGDRDETQYF.

This chain connects TRBV9 to TRBJ2-1; D uncertain. The CDR3 is 15 amino acids. The V and J ends lost 2 bases and 0 bases respectively, with 9 bases between them. Germline loops: CDR1 SGDLS, CDR2 YYNGEE. The chain's CDR3 is CASSVKGSSYNEQFF. The CDR3 DNA reads TGTGCCAGCAGCGTTAAGGGTAGCTCCTACAATGAGCAGTTCTTC.

About this clone itself: Only one base separates this from a far larger clonotype, so it likely reflects a read error. This CDR3 is also generated by other DNA sequences in the sample. The rearrangement uses TRBV18 and TRBJ2-7; 10 nucleotides match TRBD1. Unmatched junction bases numbered 9, after V lost 3 bases and J lost 7 bases. The CDR3 has 15 amino acids. Germline V lookup: CDR1 KGHSH, CDR2 LQKENI. Here the CDR3 reads CASSPTRTGGTEQYF. The CDR3 region has the DNA TGTGCCAGCTCACCCACCAGGACAGGGGGGACTGAGCAGTACTTC.

With respect to this clone: Other DNA sequences from this sample encode an identical CDR3 as well. This rearrangement joins TRBV7-8 to TRBJ2-7, with D perhaps TRBD2 (6 bases). V gave up 0 bases and J gave up 3 bases, with 6 bases separating them. Germline CDR1 reads SGHVS; CDR2 reads FQNEAQ. The CDR3 is 13 amino acids. The CDR3 DNA sequence: TGTGCCAGCAGCTTAGCGCGGGGCTACGAGCAGTACTTC. Translation: CASSLARGYEQYF. Together with reference TRBV7-8 and TRBJ2-7, the CDR3 gives the full variable domain: GAGVSQSPRYKVAKRGQDVALRCDPISGHVSLFWYQQALGQGPEFLTYFQNEAQLDKSGLPSDRFFAERPEGSVSTLKIQRTQQEDSAVYLCASSLARGYEQYFGPGTRLTVT.

This clone was seen repeatedly, ten times or more. V and J are TRBV29-1 and TRBJ2-7; 9 positions match TRBD2. The germline CDR1 and CDR2 sequences are SQVTM and ANQGSEA. There are 13 residues in the CDR3. The J segment lost 6 bases and the V segment lost 2 bases, leaving 5 bases of the junction unmatched. The CDR3 loop is CSVEFSGRFEQYF. The DNA of the CDR3 is TGCAGCGTTGAATTTAGCGGGAGATTCGAGCAGTACTTC.

This clone was detected ten times or more. The chain uses TRBV19 and TRBJ2-1, with TRBD2 matching 12 bases. This CDR3 is 16 amino acids long. The V and J ends lost 5 bases and 9 bases, in that order; junction bases with no gene match: 11. Looked up from germline, CDR1 is LNHDA and CDR2 is SQIVND (reference sequence). DNA for the CDR3: TGTGCCAGTAGTGTTGGACTAGCGGGACTCCGGGCTGAGCAGTTCTTC. It yields the protein CASSVGLAGLRAEQFF.

This clone was seen a handful of times. V is TRBV11-2 and J is TRBJ2-1, with D unresolved. Germline CDR1 is SGHAT and CDR2 is FQNNGV. The CDR3 loop spans 13 amino acids. V lost 0 bases and J lost 8, with 8 bases in between. The CDR3 protein is CASSLDHLDEQFF. In DNA form, the CDR3 reads TGTGCCAGCAGCTTAGATCACCTCGATGAGCAGTTCTTC.

In this sample, this clone turned up a few times. The chain carries TRBV11-2 and TRBJ1-1, with D possibly TRBD1 on 5 matching bases. The length of the CDR3 is 17 residues. From germline, CDR1 is SGHAT and CDR2 FQNNGV. V dropped 5 bases and J dropped 0 bases, with 19 bases sitting between them. CDR3 coding DNA: TGTGCCAGCAGCCCTCTACCACGGCAGGGAATGAACACTGAAGCTTTCTTT. This encodes CASSPLPRQGMNTEAFF.

This clone was recorded a few times. This chain joins TRBV18 and TRBJ2-1, with 7 bases matching TRBD1. Trimming cost V 1 base and J 9 bases; bases outside gene matches: 6. There are 14 residues in the CDR3. The V gene's germline CDR1 is KGHSH and CDR2 LQKENI. The CDR3 spells CASSPRQGEIEQFF. Here the CDR3 DNA reads TGTGCCAGCTCACCACGGCAGGGGGAGATTGAGCAGTTCTTC.

There are many counts of this clone. Other DNA sequences in the sample encode the same CDR3. J is TRBJ2-7 and V is TRBV10-3, with 7 positions matching TRBD2. There are 13 residues in the CDR3. CDR1 ENHRY and CDR2 SYGVKD come from the germline V gene. The V segment lost 6 bases and the J segment 3 bases; nucleotides outside the gene matches: 5. This CDR3 reads CAIRDPGGYEQYF. The CDR3 DNA sequence: TGTGCCATCAGGGACCCGGGAGGCTACGAGCAGTACTTC.

The CDR3 loop reads CAIRGGQGLYEQYF. CDR3 nucleotide sequence: TGTGCCATCAGGGGGGGACAGGGGTTGTACGAGCAGTACTTC. This chain joins TRBV10-3 and TRBJ2-7; TRBD1 agrees at 10 bases. V trimming: 6 bases; J trimming: 4 bases; junction bases outside the gene matches: 6. The CDR3 consists of 14 residues. Germline CDR1 ENHRY, CDR2 SYGVKD.

The rearrangement uses TRBV18 and TRBJ1-2; the match to TRBD1 covers 8 bases. The CDR3 loop spans 13 amino acids. The ends lost 3 bases at V and 10 bases at J; junction bases unmatched: 7. Germline CDR1 is KGHSH and CDR2 is LQKENI. This chain's CDR3 is CASSPRDRTNYTF. CDR3 sequence (DNA): TGTGCCAGCTCACCCCGGGACAGGACTAACTACACCTTC.

Points on this clone: Other DNA sequences in the sample encode the same CDR3. This chain joins TRBV7-3 and TRBJ2-1; 9 bases fit TRBD2. The J segment lost 9 bases and the V segment lost 5 bases, leaving 5 bases of the junction unmatched. Germline V gene data show CDR1 as SGHTA and CDR2 as FQGTGA. The CDR3 sequence is 13 residues long. The CDR3 coding sequence is TGTGCCAGCAGCCCCGGGACTAGCTTTGAGCAGTTCTTC. This translates into CASSPGTSFEQFF. Drawing the rest from reference TRBV7-3 and TRBJ2-1, the complete variable domain is GAGVSQTPSNKVTEKGKYVELRCDPISGHTALYWYRQSLGQGPEFLIYFQGTGAADDSGLPNDRFFAVRPEGSVSTLKIQRTERGDSAVYLCASSPGTSFEQFFGPGTRLTVL.

The V gene is TRBV7-3, the J gene TRBJ2-5; D might be TRBD1 or TRBD2, each matching 5 bases. Germline assignment: CDR1 SGHTA and CDR2 FQGTGA. V gave up 6 bases and J gave up 5 bases, with 13 bases separating them. This CDR3 is built from 13 residues. In DNA, the CDR3 is TGTGCCAGCAGTCGACAGCGAGGGGAGACCCAGTACTTC. Its translation is CASSRQRGETQYF.